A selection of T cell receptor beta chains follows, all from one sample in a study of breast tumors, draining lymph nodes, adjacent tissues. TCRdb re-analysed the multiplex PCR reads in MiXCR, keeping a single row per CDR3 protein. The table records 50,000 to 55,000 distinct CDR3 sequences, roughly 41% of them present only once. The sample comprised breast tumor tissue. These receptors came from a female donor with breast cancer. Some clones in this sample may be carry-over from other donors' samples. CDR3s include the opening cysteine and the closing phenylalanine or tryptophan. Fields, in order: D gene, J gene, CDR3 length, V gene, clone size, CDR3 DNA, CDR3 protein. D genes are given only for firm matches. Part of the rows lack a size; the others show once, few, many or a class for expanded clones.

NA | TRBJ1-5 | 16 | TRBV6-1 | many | TGTGCCAGCAGTGAAGCGCCCGGACAGCCAAATCAGCCCCAGCATTTT | CASSEAPGQPNQPQHF
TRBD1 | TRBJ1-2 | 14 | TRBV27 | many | TGTGCCAGCAGTCCAGGGGGCCAAAACTATGGCTACACCTTC | CASSPGGQNYGYTF
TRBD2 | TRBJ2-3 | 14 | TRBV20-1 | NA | TGCAGTGCCCATAGCGGGAGCACGGGAGATACGCAGTATTTT | CSAHSGSTGDTQYF
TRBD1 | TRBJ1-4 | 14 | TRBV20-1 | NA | TGCAGTGCCAGGGCAGGACAGGGGCCTGAAAAACTGTTTTTT | CSARAGQGPEKLFF
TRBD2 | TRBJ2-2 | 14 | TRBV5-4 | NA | TGTGCCAGCAGCCTAGCGGGTACCACCGGGGAGCTGTTTTTT | CASSLAGTTGELFF
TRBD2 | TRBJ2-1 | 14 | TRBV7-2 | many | TGTGCCAGCAGCACCAGCGGGAGGAGCAATGAGCAGTTCTTC | CASSTSGRSNEQFF
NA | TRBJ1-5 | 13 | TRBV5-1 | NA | TGCGCCAGCCGGGCGGGGCCGTCAACCTACGAGCATTTT | CASRAGPSTYEHF
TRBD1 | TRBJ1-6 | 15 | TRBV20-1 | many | TGCAGTGCTAGCCCAGGTGACAGGGGGTACTTGACCCTCCACTTT | CSASPGDRGYLTLHF
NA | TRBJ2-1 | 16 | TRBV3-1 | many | TGTGCCAGCAGCCAAGATGGGCAGGGTCTTGGGAATGAGCAGTTCTTC | CASSQDGQGLGNEQFF
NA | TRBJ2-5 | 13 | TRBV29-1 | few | TGCAGCGTTGAGCCTATGTGGGGAGAGACCCAGTACTTC | CSVEPMWGETQYF
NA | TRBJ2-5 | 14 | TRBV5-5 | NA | TGTGCCAGCAGCCCGGGACGCTTCCAAGAGGCCCAGTACTTC | CASSPGRFQEAQYF
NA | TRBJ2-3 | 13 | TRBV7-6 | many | TGTGCCAGCAGCACACAAACTACAGATACGCAGTATTTT | CASSTQTTDTQYF
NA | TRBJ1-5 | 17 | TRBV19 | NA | TGTGCCAGTAGTACAAACTACCAATCGCAGGGGAGAGAGACCCAGCATTTT | CASSTNYQSQGRETQHF
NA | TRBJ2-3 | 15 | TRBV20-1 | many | TGCAGTCAGGAGACCGCAGGGGTCCTGGGAGATACGCAGTATTTT | CSQETAGVLGDTQYF
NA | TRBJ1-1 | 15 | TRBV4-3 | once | TGCGCCAGCAGCCAATACGGGACAAGCAACACTGAAGCTTTCTTT | CASSQYGTSNTEAFF
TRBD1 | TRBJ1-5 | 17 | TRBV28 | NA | TGTGCCAGCAGTTCTCTGACAGGGGCCCTAGCAACTCAGCCCCAGCATTTT | CASSSLTGALATQPQHF
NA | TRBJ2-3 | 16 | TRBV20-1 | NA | TGCAGTGCTAGTGTCCCACTAGGTCAGTCCCCCAATACGCAGTATTTT | CSASVPLGQSPNTQYF
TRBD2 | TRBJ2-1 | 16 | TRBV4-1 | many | TGCGCCAGCAGCCAAGATTTCGGGACTACCTACAATGAGCAGTTCTTC | CASSQDFGTTYNEQFF
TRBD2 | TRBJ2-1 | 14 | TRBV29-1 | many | TGCAGCGTTTATTCGGGAGGGCCTGGGAATGAGCAGTTCTTC | CSVYSGGPGNEQFF
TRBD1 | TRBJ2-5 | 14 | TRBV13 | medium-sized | TGTGCCAGCAGCTTGGAAGGGGGCGGAGAGACCCAGTACTTC | CASSLEGGGETQYF
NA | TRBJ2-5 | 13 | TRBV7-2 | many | TGTGCCAGCAGCTTAGATTCGTTAGAGACCCAGTACTTC | CASSLDSLETQYF
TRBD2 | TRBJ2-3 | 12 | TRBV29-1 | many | TGCAGCGTTGAACGGGGGGGGAAGGGGCAGTATTTT | CSVERGGKGQYF
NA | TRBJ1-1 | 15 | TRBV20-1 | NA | TGCAGTGCTAAAGACCGGACGGGCTGGGACACTGAAGCTTTCTTT | CSAKDRTGWDTEAFF
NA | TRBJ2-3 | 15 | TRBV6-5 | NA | TGTGCTAATCGTTTGGGGCGGGGAATGGGAGATACGCAGTATTTT | CANRLGRGMGDTQYF
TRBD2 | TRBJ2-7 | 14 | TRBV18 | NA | TGTGCCAGCTCTCCCGGGACTAGGGAATACGAGCAGTACTTC | CASSPGTREYEQYF
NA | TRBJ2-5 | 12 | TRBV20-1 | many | TGCAGTGCTCGCTCAGGGGAGTCGGCCCAGTACTTC | CSARSGESAQYF
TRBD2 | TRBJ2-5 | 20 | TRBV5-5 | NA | TGTGCCAGCAGCCCAAAGAGTAGGCTAGCGGGAGGGCCCTCTAGAGAGACCCAGTACTTC | CASSPKSRLAGGPSRETQYF
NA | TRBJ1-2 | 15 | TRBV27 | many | TGTGCCAGCAGTTTGGGGGGAGTGGGAAACTATGGCTACACCTTC | CASSLGGVGNYGYTF
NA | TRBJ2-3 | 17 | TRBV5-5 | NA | TGTGCCAGCAGCCCGCGAGGGGCGTCAGCTAGCACAGATACGCAGTATTTT | CASSPRGASASTDTQYF
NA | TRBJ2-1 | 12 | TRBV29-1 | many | TGCAGCTCCTCCCCAAATTACAATGAGCAGTTCTTC | CSSSPNYNEQFF
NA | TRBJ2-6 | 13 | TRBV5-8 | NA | TGTGCCAGCAGCCTCTGGACGGACTACGTCCTGACTTTC | CASSLWTDYVLTF
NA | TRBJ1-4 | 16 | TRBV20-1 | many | TGCAGTGCTAAATCGGGTTTTGGCCTCTCCGGTGAAAAACTGTTTTTT | CSAKSGFGLSGEKLFF
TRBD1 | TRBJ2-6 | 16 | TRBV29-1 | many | TGCAGCTTTTTTTTGACAGGGTTCACTGGGGCCAACGTCCTGACTTTC | CSFFLTGFTGANVLTF
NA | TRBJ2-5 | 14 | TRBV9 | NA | TGTGCCAGCAGCGTAACGGGACTCAAAGAGACCCAGTACTTC | CASSVTGLKETQYF
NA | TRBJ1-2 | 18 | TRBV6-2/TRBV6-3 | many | TGTGCCAGCAGTCACGGATCAAAATCGGTAGGGTCGGACTATGGCTACACCTTC | CASSHGSKSVGSDYGYTF
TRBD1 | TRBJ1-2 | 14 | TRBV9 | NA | TGTGCCGGCAGCGTAGATGGGACAGCTTATGGCTACACCTTC | CAGSVDGTAYGYTF
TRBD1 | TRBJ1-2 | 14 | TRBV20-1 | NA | TGCAGTGCTAGACGGCAGGGGGATCCGGGTGGCTACACCTTC | CSARRQGDPGGYTF
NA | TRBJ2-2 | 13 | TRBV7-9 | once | TGTGCCAGCCGGGACTCGAACACCGGGGAGCTGTTTTTT | CASRDSNTGELFF
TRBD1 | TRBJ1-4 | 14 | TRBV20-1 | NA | TGCAGTGCTGGAGTGGACAGGGATGACGAAAAACTGTTTTTT | CSAGVDRDDEKLFF
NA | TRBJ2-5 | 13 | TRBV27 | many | TGTGCCAGCAGTTTAATGCGGCAAGAGACCCAGTACTTC | CASSLMRQETQYF
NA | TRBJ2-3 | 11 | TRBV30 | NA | TGTGCCTGGAGTGTACAGGTAACGCAGTATTTT | CAWSVQVTQYF